Listed below are T cell receptor beta chains from one sample, sequenced in a study of blood T cell repertoires in COVID-19. Assay used: immunoSEQ multiplex PCR; TCRdb lists only in-frame clones, some missing. This table has around 150,000 clones, roughly 91% appearing once. Sequenced: peripheral blood. These receptors all come from a woman between 45 and 65 years old with acute or convalescent COVID-19. Each CDR3 is given with its conserved first and last residue.

TRBJ1-1 | TRBV19 | CASSVSTARTEAFF
TRBJ2-7 | TRBV27 | CASSLGGGFPYEQYF
TRBJ2-7 | TRBV27 | CASSSPYTTGELGEQYF
TRBJ2-5 | TRBV3-1/TRBV3-2 | CASSPGTGGLETQYF
TRBJ2-2 | TRBV18 | CASSRETGTNTGELFF
TRBJ1-4 | TRBV5-6 | CASSWGGQATNEKLFF
TRBJ1-2 | TRBV4-1 | CASSQDNRGEYGYTF
TRBJ2-1 | TRBV5-4 | CASSLLVAGSSYNEQFF
TRBJ1-5 | TRBV18 | CASSPQTGSNQPQHF
TRBJ1-5 | TRBV25-1 | CASSDYREGQPQHF
TRBJ1-2 | TRBV7-8 | CASSSTGVYGYTF
TRBJ2-7 | TRBV4-1 | CASSQDDIRQGYYEQYF
TRBJ2-7 | TRBV24-1 | CATSVLLRDRTSSNSYEQYF
TRBJ1-1 | TRBV18 | CASSPPYGARAFF
TRBJ1-3 | TRBV5-1 | CASSLAARARGSGNTIYF
TRBJ2-6 | TRBV3-1/TRBV3-2 | CASSPTVPGQSSGANVLTF
TRBJ2-2 | TRBV24-1 | CATSDSRQGVTGELFF
TRBJ1-2 | TRBV7-9 | CASSPWGRSYGYTF
TRBJ2-7 | TRBV5-1 | CASSFGTGRYEQYF
TRBJ2-1 | TRBV19 | CASSTRRGGNEQFF
TRBJ2-1 | TRBV30 | CAWSLVWGEEQFF
TRBJ2-5 | TRBV15 | CATQRGGQETQYF
TRBJ1-2 | TRBV4-2 | CASSQARGTTNYGYTF
TRBJ2-7 | TRBV2 | CASSPGTLPSYEQYF
TRBJ1-4 | TRBV5-8 | CASSLVGDGDNEKLFF
TRBJ1-1 | TRBV5-6 | CASSLPGLEAFF
TRBJ2-7 | TRBV6-2/TRBV6-3 | CASSKTQGNSYEQYF
TRBJ2-7 | TRBV24-1 | CATSAGGYEQYF
TRBJ1-1 | TRBV28 | CASSLSGGGTEAFF
TRBJ2-2 | TRBV7-6 | CASSPGQGARAGELFF
TRBJ2-5 | TRBV11-2 | CASSALLANQETQYF